This T cell receptor beta chain was identified in a study of vaccination and CD4 T cells after COVID-19. Background on the study: Of the convalescent patients, who were SARS-CoV-2 positive by nasal swab PCR, about ten had mild and one severe disease. Stimulation of cells relied on overlapping spike peptides derived from SARS-CoV-2, HCoV-NL63, HCoV-OC43 and HCoV-229E.

The treatment denotes: approximately nine-day PBMC culture with coronavirus spike peptide pools or control peptides (ViraFEST assay). With peptide pools, ViraFEST first expanded antigen-specific T cells and afterwards sequenced their TCRs. Per germline, CDR1 SNHLY and CDR2 FYNNEI. This CDR3 is built from 16 residues. V lost 4 bases and J 1 base, leaving 14 bases between the germline ends. Cultured CD4+ T-cell DNA underwent Oncomine TCR Beta short-read sequencing. TCRdb ran MiXCR on the PCR reads and lists one entry per CDR3 protein. The repertoire holds several thousand distinct CDR3 sequences, with 20% to 25% as singletons. Regarding this clonotype: Its antigen is currently unknown.

Sequenced input: CD4+ T cells from blood, cultured in vitro. The sequence came from a human donor who had recovered from COVID-19. The J gene is TRBJ1-5, the V gene TRBV2; D remains unclear. CDR3 sequence: CASSGGSLVSNQPQHF. CDR3 in DNA: TGTGCCAGCAGTGGAGGGTCGTTGGTGAGCAATCAGCCCCAGCATTTT.